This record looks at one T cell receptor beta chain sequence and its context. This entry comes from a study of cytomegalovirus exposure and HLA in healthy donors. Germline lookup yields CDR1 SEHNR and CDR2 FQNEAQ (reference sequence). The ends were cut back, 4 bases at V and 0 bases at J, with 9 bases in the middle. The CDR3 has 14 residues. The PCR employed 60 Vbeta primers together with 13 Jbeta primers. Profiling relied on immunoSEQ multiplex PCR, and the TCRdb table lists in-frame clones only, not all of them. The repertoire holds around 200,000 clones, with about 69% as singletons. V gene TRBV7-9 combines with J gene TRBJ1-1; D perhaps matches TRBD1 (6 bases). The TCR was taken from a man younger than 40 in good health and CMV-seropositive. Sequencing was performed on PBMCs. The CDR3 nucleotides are TGTGCCAGCAGCTCCGGACAGTTGAACACTGAAGCTTTCTTT. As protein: CASSSGQLNTEAFF.